This entry lists 24 T cell receptor beta chains sequenced from one sample in a study of blood T cell repertoires in COVID-19. Repertoires were generated with immunoSEQ multiplex PCR, while TCRdb's copy carries only in-frame clones and drops some. The sample carries 300,000 to 350,000 clones, 88% recorded once. Sequences were obtained from PBMCs or T cells enriched from blood (not recorded which). These receptors came from a man younger than 40 who had recovered from COVID-19.

V gene TRBV19 combines with J gene TRBJ2-2; 8 bases fit TRBD2. The germline V gene encodes CDR1 LNHDA and CDR2 SQIVND (reference sequence). V trimming: 6 bases; J trimming: 7 bases; junction bases outside the gene matches: 4. CDR3 size: 13 residues. Here the CDR3 DNA reads TGTGCCAGTAGGCCGGGGGGGGGCGGGGAGCTGTTTTTT. Amino acid sequence: CASRPGGGGELFF.

The chain carries TRBV18 and TRBJ2-7; a weak D match, TRBD1 (6 bases). V lost 0 bases and J 4 bases, leaving 10 bases between the germline ends. CDR1 and CDR2 (germline): KGHSH, LQKENI. CDR3 size: 14 residues. Written as DNA, the CDR3 is TGTGCCAGCTCACCACCGGGACACAAGTACGAGCAGTACTTC. It translates to CASSPPGHKYEQYF. Looking up the rest from reference TRBV18 and TRBJ2-7 gives the full variable domain: NAGVMQNPRHLVRRRGQEARLRCSPMKGHSHVYWYRQLPEEGLKFMVYLQKENIIDESGMPKERFSAEFPKEGPSILRIQQVVRGDSAAYFCASSPPGHKYEQYFGPGTRLTVT.

The table lists this clone with a count of one. CDR3 coding DNA: TGTGCCAGCAGGGACAGTAACCAAGAGACCCAGTACTTC. It translates to CASRDSNQETQYF. This chain joins TRBV25-1 and TRBJ2-5, with TRBD1 as a possible D gene (6 bases). CDR1 and CDR2 from the germline V gene are MGHDK and SYGVNS. This CDR3 contains 13 residues. V shed 6 bases and J shed 0 bases, with 8 bases lying between them. The whole variable domain, filled in from reference TRBV25-1 and TRBJ2-5, reads EADIYQTPRYLVIGTGKKITLECSQTMGHDKMYWYQQDPGMELHLIHYSYGVNSTEKGDLSSESTVSRIRTEHFPLTLESARPSHTSQYLCASRDSNQETQYFGPGTRLLVL.

This chain links TRBV5-4 with TRBJ2-3, with 10 bases matching TRBD2. This CDR3 comprises 16 residues. The ends lost 4 bases at V and 7 bases at J; junction bases unmatched: 12. Germline V lookup: CDR1 SGHNT, CDR2 YYREEE (reference sequence). For the CDR3, the DNA is TGTGCCAGCAGCGCCCGAACTAGCGGGGAGCAAAATACGCAGTATTTT. This codes for CASSARTSGEQNTQYF.

This chain links TRBV27 with TRBJ1-1, with D perhaps matching TRBD1 (5 bases). Trimming removed 0 bases at V and 1 base at J, with 6 bases between. The germline gives CDR1 MNHEY, CDR2 SMNVEV (reference sequence). CDR3 length: 14 residues. The CDR3 DNA sequence: TGTGCCAGCAGTTTATCAGGGGCGAACACTGAAGCTTTCTTT. It is translated as CASSLSGANTEAFF.

The chain has TRBV19 and TRBJ2-2, with a tentative D call TRBD1 (6 bases). This CDR3 spans 14 amino acids. The germline CDR1 and CDR2 sequences are LNHDA and SQIVND (reference sequence). Trimming pared 3 bases from V and 4 bases from J, leaving 9 bases between. The CDR3: CASSIQGTTGELFF. The DNA of the CDR3 is TGTGCCAGTAGTATCCAGGGGACCACCGGGGAGCTGTTTTTT.

The chain uses TRBV11-2 and TRBJ1-4, with 9 bases lining up with TRBD1. The CDR3 contains 14 residues. V trimming: 5 bases; J trimming: 10 bases; junction bases outside the gene matches: 8. Germline CDR1 and CDR2: SGHAT and FQNNGV. DNA for the CDR3: TGTGCCAGCAGCCCACCGGACAGGGGAGGAAAACTGTTTTTT. Its protein product is CASSPPDRGGKLFF.

The J gene is TRBJ1-4, the V gene TRBV6-6, with 12 positions matching TRBD1. J lost 7 bases, V lost 8 bases, and 14 bases had no gene match. The CDR3 contains 17 residues. CDR1 is MNHNY, CDR2 SVGAGI, per germline (reference sequence). For the CDR3, the DNA is TGTGCCAGCCGTCCGGGACAGGGGGCGGTGGGCCGTGAAAAACTGTTTTTT. Its protein product is CASRPGQGAVGREKLFF.

The chain recombines TRBV5-1 with TRBJ1-3; D remains ambiguous. Per the germline V gene, CDR1 is SGHRS and CDR2 is YFSETQ. V was cut by 2 bases and J by 2 bases, with 8 bases left in between. This CDR3 contains 14 residues. The CDR3 sequence: CASSFGSPGNTIYF. The CDR3, as DNA: TGCGCCAGCAGCTTCGGGTCTCCTGGAAACACCATATATTTT.

The chain joins TRBV28 to TRBJ2-5; possible D gene TRBD1, 6 bases. The germline gives CDR1 MDHEN, CDR2 SYDVKM. The CDR3 totals 16 residues. V was shortened by 3 bases and J by 5 bases, with 19 bases between the two germline ends. The CDR3 region is CASSLPGTGFLETQYF. CDR3 DNA: TGTGCCAGCAGTTTGCCTGGCACAGGGTTTTTGGAGACCCAGTACTTC. Based on the CDR3 plus reference TRBV28 and TRBJ2-5, the full variable domain is DVKVTQSSRYLVKRTGEKVFLECVQDMDHENMFWYRQDPGLGLRLIYFSYDVKMKEKGDIPEGYSVSREKKERFSLILESASTNQTSMYLCASSLPGTGFLETQYFGPGTRLLVL.

The CDR3 spells CASSLPSGPGETQYF. The CDR3 nucleotides are TGCGCCAGCAGCTTGCCTAGCGGGCCCGGAGAGACCCAGTACTTC. This chain uses TRBV5-1 with TRBJ2-5; 8 nucleotides match TRBD2. CDR1 is SGHRS, CDR2 YFSETQ, per germline. The CDR3 is 15 amino acids. With 1 base clipped from V and 4 bases from J, the junction kept 6 bases outside the gene matches.

The gene calls are TRBV27 and TRBJ2-3; no definite D call. This CDR3 spans 11 amino acids. Germline V CDR1 and CDR2: MNHEY, SMNVEV (reference sequence). The V and J ends lost 8 bases and 4 bases respectively, with 7 bases between them. CDR3 sequence reads: CASGSADTQYF. CDR3 nucleotide sequence: TGTGCCAGCGGCAGTGCAGATACGCAGTATTTT.

The J gene is TRBJ1-5, the V gene TRBV6-5; tentative D call: TRBD1 (5 bases). The CDR3 is made up of 15 amino acids. Germline V lookup: CDR1 MNHEY, CDR2 SVGAGI. The V end was cut by 6 bases, the J end by 5 bases, with 17 bases between. This CDR3 is CASSRRQSPYQPQHF. The CDR3 DNA reads TGTGCCAGCAGCCGCCGACAGTCACCTTATCAGCCCCAGCATTTT.

This chain uses TRBV5-1 with TRBJ2-1, with 8 nucleotides matching TRBD1. CDR1 is SGHRS, CDR2 YFSETQ, per germline. The CDR3 spans 15 residues. Trimming took 1 base from V and 8 from J; bases not matched to a gene: 8. The CDR3 protein is CASSLTGQAPDEQFF. DNA of the CDR3: TGCGCCAGCAGCTTGACGGGACAGGCTCCAGATGAGCAGTTCTTC.

This clone was found once. The chain carries TRBV12-3 or TRBV12-4 and TRBJ1-4; 7 bases align to TRBD1. This CDR3 is built from 12 residues. Losses at the gene ends were 6 bases for V and 12 bases for J; bases not matched to a gene: 7. The CDR3 here is CASSRTGVELFF. The DNA for the CDR3 is TGTGCCAGCAGCCGGACAGGAGTGGAACTGTTTTTT.

The chain employs TRBV5-1 and TRBJ1-2; 7 positions match TRBD1. V dropped 0 bases and J dropped 7; count of bases not matched to a gene: 6. The CDR3 consists of 14 residues. Germline CDR1 reads SGHRS; CDR2 reads YFSETQ. The CDR3 DNA follows: TGCGCCAGCAGCTTGGGACAGGGCTCCACTGGCTACACCTTC. It is translated as CASSLGQGSTGYTF. The full variable domain, with the rest looked up from reference TRBV5-1 and TRBJ1-2, is KAGVTQTPRYLIKTRGQQVTLSCSPISGHRSVSWYQQTPGQGLQFLFEYFSETQRNKGNFPGRFSGRQFSNSRSEMNVSTLELGDSALYLCASSLGQGSTGYTFGSGTRLTVV.

J is TRBJ2-1 and V is TRBV7-9; D perhaps matches TRBD1 (5 bases). Germline CDR1 reads SEHNR; CDR2 reads FQNEAQ (reference sequence). V was shortened by 5 bases and J by 10 bases, with 9 bases between the two germline ends. The CDR3 is 11 amino acids. The CDR3 reads CASSTGVEQFF. Written as DNA, the CDR3 is TGTGCCAGCAGCACAGGTGTAGAGCAGTTCTTC. Looking up the rest from reference TRBV7-9 and TRBJ2-1 gives the full variable domain: DTGVSQNPRHKITKRGQNVTFRCDPISEHNRLYWYRQTLGQGPEFLTYFQNEAQLEKSRLLSDRFSAERPKGSFSTLEIQRTEQGDSAMYLCASSTGVEQFFGPGTRLTVL.

This chain uses TRBV23-1 with TRBJ1-4, with 9 bases aligning to TRBD1. TRBV23-1 is flagged as an ORF with uncertain function. The CDR3 extends over 19 amino acids. V shed 0 bases and J 4 bases; nucleotides not matched to a gene: 12. CDR3 bases: TGCGCCAGCAGTCAATCCCGGAGGACAGGGGACCGACTTAATGAAAAACTGTTTTTT. Translated: CASSQSRRTGDRLNEKLFF.

This clone has more than one count but fewer than ten. Other nucleotide sequences in the sample specify the same CDR3. CDR3: CASSAGGYEQYF. The CDR3 bases are TGTGCCAGCAGTGCCGGGGGCTACGAGCAGTACTTC. The chain couples TRBV2 to TRBJ2-7; the D gene is possibly TRBD2 (6 bases). The CDR3 sequence is 12 residues long. The V gene's germline CDR1 is SNHLY and CDR2 FYNNEI. Between the trimmed V and J ends, which lost 4 bases and 3 bases, there was a span of 7 bases.

The V and J genes are TRBV27 and TRBJ2-7; 10 bases map to TRBD1. The CDR3 is made up of 13 amino acids. J was trimmed by 8 bases and V by 5 bases; bases with no gene match: 6. Per germline, CDR1 MNHEY and CDR2 SMNVEV (reference sequence). The CDR3 coding sequence is TGTGCCAGCAGTCCGGGACAGGGGTACCAGCAGTACTTC. It codes for CASSPGQGYQQYF.

CDR3 coding DNA: TGCGCCAGCAGCTTGGAGGGACACCTTACCTACAATGAGCAGTTCTTC. Translation: CASSLEGHLTYNEQFF. The rearrangement uses TRBV5-1 and TRBJ2-1; TRBD1 might be the D (6 bases). Germline lookup yields CDR1 SGHRS and CDR2 YFSETQ. The CDR3 length is 16 residues. Trimming removed 0 bases from V and 2 bases from J, with 12 bases in between.

The V and J genes are TRBV10-1 and TRBJ1-6, with TRBD1 matching over 9 bases. The CDR3 runs 15 residues. V trimming: 6 bases; J trimming: 7 bases; junction bases outside the gene matches: 7. CDR1 and CDR2 (germline): WNHNN, SYGVQD (reference sequence). DNA of the CDR3: TGCGCCAGCAGAACATACAGGGGGCGGAATTCACCCCTCCACTTT. This translates into CASRTYRGRNSPLHF.

V and J are TRBV20-1 and TRBJ1-5; D not certain. V lost 3 bases, J lost 0 bases, and 15 bases lay in between. The CDR3 covers 16 residues. Germline V gene sequence: CDR1 DFQATT, CDR2 SNEGSKA (reference sequence). CDR3 DNA sequence: TGCAGTGCTAGTCTTATCGGGAGATATAGCAATCAGCCCCAGCATTTT. This gives the protein CSASLIGRYSNQPQHF.

The chain has TRBV5-4 and TRBJ2-7; maybe TRBD2 (7 bases). Germline assignment: CDR1 SGHNT and CDR2 YYREEE (reference sequence). This CDR3 contains 15 residues. Between the trimmed V and J ends, which lost 0 bases and 6 bases, there was a span of 16 bases. CDR3 residues: CASSLAGGGGGEQYF. DNA for the CDR3: TGTGCCAGCAGCTTGGCAGGAGGGGGGGGCGGCGAGCAGTACTTC. Complete variable domain (other parts from reference TRBV5-4 and TRBJ2-7): ETGVTQSPTHLIKTRGQQVTLRCSSQSGHNTVSWYQQALGQGPQFIFQYYREEENGRGNFPPRFSGLQFPNYSSELNVNALELDDSALYLCASSLAGGGGGEQYFGPGTRLTVT.